The 20 T cell receptor beta chains listed next were all sequenced from one sample in a study of post-analysis software for immune sequencing data. Notes on the study in general: Elevated frequency relative to controls characterized roughly five TRBV segments in patients, TRBV5-6, TRBV5-1 and TRBV20-1 among them.

The library was made from cDNA and included unique molecular identifiers. TCRdb analysed the PCR reads with MiXCR anew, one entry per CDR3 protein. The sample has hundreds of thousands of distinct CDR3 sequences; roughly 30% are singletons. The antigens for these receptors are not known. Sample: blood. These receptors were obtained from a girl aged 10 to 17 with multiple sclerosis.

V is TRBV28 and J is TRBJ1-4; D uncertain. Deletions cut 6 bases from V and 0 bases from J, with 11 bases between. CDR3 size: 15 residues. Per germline, CDR1 MDHEN and CDR2 SYDVKM. The CDR3 sequence: CASRHSGPTNEKLFF. The CDR3 nucleotides are TGTGCCAGCAGGCACTCAGGCCCAACTAATGAAAAACTGTTTTTT.

This clonotype was counted between two and nine times. V usage is TRBV2 and J usage is TRBJ2-7; no clear D. The V end lost 6 bases, the J end lost 3 bases, and 9 bases lay between the germline ends. This CDR3 comprises 12 residues. Germline CDR1 and CDR2: SNHLY and FYNNEI. The CDR3: CASSVKSYEQYF. CDR3 nucleotide sequence: TGTGCCAGCAGCGTCAAGAGCTACGAGCAGTACTTC.

This rearrangement joins TRBV20-1 to TRBJ2-3, with a tentative D call TRBD2 (7 bases). This CDR3 is built from 16 residues. The ends were cut back, 0 bases at V and 2 bases at J, with 15 bases in the middle. Germline lookup yields CDR1 DFQATT and CDR2 SNEGSKA (reference sequence). CDR3 sequence (DNA): TGCAGTGCTAGAGATCTAGGGGGGGCTCACACAGATACGCAGTATTTT. The encoded protein is CSARDLGGAHTDTQYF.

J is TRBJ2-1 and V is TRBV11-3; no clear D. Per germline, CDR1 SGHNT and CDR2 YENEEA. Trimming stripped 0 bases from V and 8 bases from J, with 5 bases between. The CDR3 contains 12 residues. The CDR3: CASSLDTDEQFF. The CDR3 DNA follows: TGTGCCAGCAGCTTAGATACCGATGAGCAGTTCTTC.

This clonotype was recorded a few times. The chain combines TRBV11-3 with TRBJ2-1, with D uncertain. This CDR3 is 16 amino acids long. Trimming took off 1 base at V and 1 base at J, with 11 bases between the two ends. Germline loops: CDR1 SGHNT, CDR2 YENEEA. The chain's CDR3 is CASSLGGPPSYNEQFF. As DNA, the CDR3 is TGTGCCAGCAGCTTAGGTGGACCACCATCCTACAATGAGCAGTTCTTC.

The rearrangement joins TRBV12-3 or TRBV12-4 to TRBJ2-1; D is ambiguous. V was clipped by 6 bases and J by 4 bases, with 10 bases between them. The CDR3 consists of 13 residues. CDR3 protein: CASSLLLYNEQFF. The CDR3 nucleotides are TGTGCCAGCAGCCTCCTACTTTACAATGAGCAGTTCTTC.

J is TRBJ1-2 and V is TRBV7-9; D unclear. In germline, CDR1 is SEHNR, CDR2 FQNEAQ (reference sequence). V was pared by 1 base and J by 10 bases, with 7 bases between. The CDR3 consists of 11 residues. CDR3 region: CASSLVNDYTF. Written as DNA, the CDR3 is TGTGCCAGCAGCTTAGTAAACGACTACACCTTC.

The chain employs TRBV4-1 and TRBJ1-2; 7 nucleotides line up with TRBD1. Germline assignment: CDR1 MGHRA and CDR2 YSYEKL. The junction had 7 bases not matched to a gene; V was cut back by 1 base and J by 8 bases. The CDR3 totals 14 residues. In DNA form, the CDR3 reads TGCGCCAGCAGCCAAGGAGGGGGCTCCGAGGGCTACACCTTC. As protein: CASSQGGGSEGYTF.

Ten or more counts support this clonotype. This chain joins TRBV7-2 and TRBJ2-3; D gene unclear. This CDR3 comprises 13 residues. Germline V lookup: CDR1 SGHTA, CDR2 FQGNSA. The V end lost 1 base, the J end lost 10 bases, and 12 bases lay between the germline ends. The CDR3 reads CASSLVADDAQYF. CDR3 nucleotides: TGTGCCAGCAGCTTAGTGGCGGACGATGCGCAGTATTTT.

The J gene is TRBJ2-5, the V gene TRBV5-1; 7 nucleotides agree with TRBD1. Germline trimming cut 3 bases from V and 0 bases from J; bases unmatched to any gene: 8. Germline CDR1 SGHRS, CDR2 YFSETQ. The CDR3 runs to 16 residues. The CDR3: CASSYTGAPYQETQYF. The CDR3 DNA sequence: TGCGCCAGCAGCTATACAGGGGCACCGTACCAAGAGACCCAGTACTTC.

This clonotype showed up just a few times. The chain carries TRBV20-1 and TRBJ2-3; the D is unclear. Germline V CDR1 and CDR2: DFQATT, SNEGSKA (reference sequence). V was pared by 5 bases and J by 2 bases, with 17 bases between. The CDR3 consists of 15 residues. The CDR3 bases are TGCAGTGCTGGGCCGCACCTATCTCCCACAGATACGCAGTATTTT. It is translated as CSAGPHLSPTDTQYF.

There are a few counts of this clonotype. The chain uses TRBV6-5 and TRBJ2-4; TRBD1 or TRBD2 may be the D gene (6 bases each). The J call may be faulty, since TRBJ2-7 better matches the DNA end. Germline V CDR1 and CDR2: MNHEY, SVGAGI. This CDR3 region has 16 residues. The DNA for the CDR3 is TGTGCCAGCAGCCTTCAGGGGCCTCGACTAGGCCACGAGCAGTACTTC. The encoded protein is CASSLQGPRLGHEQYF.

This sequence joins TRBV5-1 and TRBJ2-5; D remains unclear. V was pared by 0 bases and J by 4 bases, with 10 bases between. The CDR3 totals 14 residues. Germline V gives CDR1 SGHRS, CDR2 YFSETQ. The CDR3 here is CASSLAVGTETQYF. As DNA, the CDR3 is TGCGCCAGCAGCTTGGCGGTGGGAACAGAGACCCAGTACTTC. The whole variable domain, remainder taken from reference TRBV5-1 and TRBJ2-5, is KAGVTQTPRYLIKTRGQQVTLSCSPISGHRSVSWYQQTPGQGLQFLFEYFSETQRNKGNFPGRFSGRQFSNSRSEMNVSTLELGDSALYLCASSLAVGTETQYFGPGTRLLVL.

This clonotype was seen a handful of times. The chain has TRBV6-5 and TRBJ2-3; 9 bases match TRBD2. V dropped 2 bases and J dropped 6; count of bases not matched to a gene: 9. CDR1 MNHEY and CDR2 SVGAGI come from the germline V gene. This CDR3 is 16 amino acids long. As DNA, the CDR3 is TGTGCCAGCAGTTACCCTAAAGCGGGAGGCGGGGATACGCAGTATTTT. Its protein is CASSYPKAGGGDTQYF.

This clonotype occurred a few times. The genes are TRBV24-1 and TRBJ1-5; D call uncertain. Germline-derived CDR1 and CDR2 are KGHDR and SFDVKD. CDR3 length: 15 amino acids. With 3 bases removed from V and 3 bases from J, the gap between germline ends came to 11 bases. The CDR3 is CATSDTDGYNQPQHF. The CDR3 DNA reads as TGTGCCACCAGTGATACGGACGGCTACAATCAGCCCCAGCATTTT.

This clonotype was detected many times. The genes are TRBV27 and TRBJ2-5; perhaps TRBD1 as D (5 bases). V lost 2 bases and J 8 bases, leaving 15 bases between the germline ends. The CDR3 has 14 amino acids. Germline V gene data show CDR1 as MNHEY and CDR2 as SMNVEV (reference sequence). The CDR3 DNA sequence: TGTGCCAGCAGTTTAGGGGCAGGGCCCAGAACCCAGTACTTC. Protein: CASSLGAGPRTQYF.

The V call is TRBV7-9, the J call TRBJ2-3; possible D gene TRBD2, 6 bases. The CDR3 is 15 residues long. The V end was cut by 5 bases, the J end by 4 bases, with 16 bases between. In germline, CDR1 is SEHNR, CDR2 FQNEAQ (reference sequence). The CDR3 DNA is TGTGCCAGCAGCCTGGAGGGGTCTAGCGCAGATACGCAGTATTTT. This encodes CASSLEGSSADTQYF.

This clonotype was seen a few times. Its ends do not fully match the called genes, so a read error is possible. The V gene is TRBV6-5, the J gene TRBJ2-3, with D unclear. The V gene's germline CDR1 is MNHEY and CDR2 SVGAGI. The length of the CDR3 is 16 residues. The CDR3 region is CASSLRTALGTDAQYF. The CDR3 DNA reads TGTGCCAGCAGTTTACGGACGGCCCTAGGAACAGATGCGCAGTATTTT.

The gene calls are TRBV3-1 and TRBJ1-2, with a possible D match to TRBD1 (5 bases). CDR1 and CDR2 (germline): LGHDT, YNNKEL (reference sequence). Trimming shortened V by 4 bases and J by 6 bases, and 9 bases separated the two germline ends. The CDR3 runs 12 residues. The CDR3 is CASSLRTNGYTF. As DNA, the CDR3 is TGTGCCAGCAGCCTTAGGACAAATGGCTACACCTTC.

This clonotype was counted between two and nine times. This chain links TRBV24-1 with TRBJ1-1; 9 bases agree with TRBD1. With V trimmed by 2 bases and J by 2 bases, 8 bases remained unmatched. The CDR3 is 17 amino acids. The germline CDR1 and CDR2 sequences are KGHDR and SFDVKD. The CDR3 here is CATSDSRPGQGNTEAFF. The CDR3 DNA is TGTGCCACCAGTGATTCACGGCCGGGACAGGGAAACACTGAAGCTTTCTTT.